The TCR beta chain under discussion was sequenced for a study of shared clonotypes between healthy human individuals. The length of the CDR3 is 15 residues. Germline V lookup: CDR1 SGHKS, CDR2 YYEKEE (reference sequence). The V gene lost 4 bases and the J gene lost 5 bases, with 18 bases spanning the gap. Positive CCR7 selection of CD45RO-negative cells yielded the naive CD8 cells, and terminally differentiated effector memory CD45RA+ cells were excluded. TCRdb's table, derived via immunoSEQ multiplex PCR, lists solely in-frame clones and lacks some. The sample lists about 580,000 clones, about 98% seen once, with 0.3% in the top ten.

V usage is TRBV5-5 and J usage is TRBJ1-2; tentatively, D is TRBD1 (6 bases). Sequenced sample: naive CD8+ T cells sorted from blood. The receptor comes from a man aged 30 to 45 in good health. The CDR3 DNA follows: TGTGCCAGCAGCCCCGGGCACAGGGTAGGGTATGGCTACACCTTC. It translates to CASSPGHRVGYGYTF.